This paragraph reports one TCR beta chain. Its antigen is not known. These data are taken from a study of CD4 T cells in relation to SARS-CoV-2 and coronaviruses. Looking at the study overall: TCR beta CDR3s were sequenced after roughly nine-day antigen culture of PBMCs.

The protocol was immunoSEQ multiplex PCR, while the TCRdb copy is restricted to in-frame clones and leaves out a portion. This sample yields 26,000 or so clones, of which 74% are seen a single time; less than 25% belongs to the top ten. The unexposed donors gave CD4+ T cells in about 2010-2019, prior to COVID-19. The cells were cultured for 10 days before CD4+ T cells were isolated. Trimming took off 5 bases at V and 7 bases at J, with 24 bases between the two ends. Per germline, CDR1 SGHRS and CDR2 YFSETQ. This CDR3 region has 17 residues. Sequenced material: CD4+ T cells from PBMCs, cultured in vitro. The TCR sequence derives from a human donor in good health. The V gene is TRBV5-1, the J gene TRBJ2-2; D is unclear. This chain's CDR3 is CASSPLPIDNLYGELFF. For the CDR3, the DNA is TGCGCCAGCAGTCCCCTTCCTATCGATAACCTATACGGGGAGCTGTTTTTT.